These T cell receptor beta chains were read from a single sample in a study of T cell repertoires and HLA-DP antigens. Generated by immunoSEQ multiplex PCR, the TCRdb table keeps only in-frame clones and is missing some. Found here are roughly 73,000 clones, roughly 77% of them singletons; the top ten hold around 1.5%. Their target antigens are unknown. Sequencing was carried out using CD4+ T cells from PBMCs. The source is a man aged 55 to 69 in good health and CMV-seronegative. The CDR3 runs from the conserved cysteine through the conserved F or W. D genes are given only for firm matches. Some rows have no size entry. The others give once, few or many, or a class for an expanded clone.

>TRBJ1-5|TRBD1|TRBV11-3|.
TGTGCCCCCATCGTTAGAGGGGGACAGGGCGAGGATCAGCCCCAGCATTTT
CAPIVRGGQGEDQPQHF
>TRBJ2-1|.|TRBV6-4|.
TGTGCCAGCAGTGACTCGGGGCAGGCCACGTCGGAGCAGTTCTTC
CASSDSGQATSEQFF
>TRBJ2-5|.|TRBV5-4|.
TGTGCCAGCAGCTTGGACGGCCTAGGGGGGGAGACCCAGTACTTC
CASSLDGLGGETQYF
>TRBJ1-4|.|TRBV6-6|.
TGTGCCAGCAGAAGGTTGAATGAAAAACTGTTTTTT
CASRRLNEKLFF
>TRBJ2-3|.|TRBV19|few
TGTGCCAGTAGTATGGGTGGGTTAAAGACAGATACGCAGTATTTT
CASSMGGLKTDTQYF
>TRBJ2-3|.|TRBV9|.
TGTGCCAGCAGCGTAGGGGGAGCTTCGGCCACAGATACGCAGTATTTT
CASSVGGASATDTQYF
>TRBJ1-1|TRBD1|TRBV19|.
TGTGCCAGTAGTATAGCGGGACAGGGGTTTAGAACTGAAGCTTTCTTT
CASSIAGQGFRTEAFF
>TRBJ1-4|TRBD1|TRBV18|.
TGTGCCAGCTCACCTGAGACAGGGGATGAAAAACTGTTTTTT
CASSPETGDEKLFF
>TRBJ1-4|.|TRBV27|.
TGTGCCAGCAGTTTGAGACAGGAGGAAAAACTGTTTTTT
CASSLRQEEKLFF
>TRBJ1-1|TRBD1|TRBV5-4|.
TGTGCCAGCAGCGGTCGGGACAGGGCTAACACTGAAGCTTTCTTT
CASSGRDRANTEAFF
>TRBJ2-3|.|TRBV11-1|.
TGTGCCAGCAGCTTTCGGGGACGTAGCACAGATACGCAGTATTTT
CASSFRGRSTDTQYF
>TRBJ1-2|.|TRBV4-3|.
TGCGCCAGCAGCCAAGGGTCCGCCGCGAACTATGGCTACACCTTC
CASSQGSAANYGYTF
>TRBJ2-6|.|TRBV6-6|.
TGTGCCAGCAGTTCGGGGGACTTCTCTGGGGCCAACGTCCTGACTTTC
CASSSGDFSGANVLTF
>TRBJ2-7|TRBD2|TRBV2|.
TGTGCCAGCAGGCTGACTAGCGGGGGGTACGAGCAGTACTTC
CASRLTSGGYEQYF
>TRBJ1-1|.|TRBV7-2|.
TGTGCCAGCAGCTTAGATAGCGGGACTGAAGCTTTCTTT
CASSLDSGTEAFF
>TRBJ1-4|.|TRBV5-5|.
TGTGCCAGCAGCCTCGGAACAGTTGTGAAGGAAAAACTGTTTTTT
CASSLGTVVKEKLFF
>TRBJ2-5|.|TRBV5-4|.
TGTGCCAGCAGCCTAGTAGGAGCCGTGGTTGGCGAGACCCAGTACTTC
CASSLVGAVVGETQYF
>TRBJ1-4|.|TRBV4-1|few
TGCGCCAGCAGCCACGTTCTGAGACGGAGCCGTAATGAAAAACTGTTTTTT
CASSHVLRRSRNEKLFF
>TRBJ2-3|.|TRBV7-2|.
TGTGCCAGCAGCTTAGGAGGCAGATACACAGATACGCAGTATTTT
CASSLGGRYTDTQYF
>TRBJ2-3|TRBD2|TRBV29-1|.
TGCAGCCTCTTTTGGGCGGGAGCAGATACGCAGTATTTT
CSLFWAGADTQYF
>TRBJ1-3|.|TRBV19|.
TGTGCCAGTAGTATGGTGGAAAGGACGGCACCCTCTGGAAACACCATATATTTT
CASSMVERTAPSGNTIYF
>TRBJ1-1|.|TRBV6-6|.
TGTGCCAGCAGTTACTCGATAGGAGCTGAAGCTTTCTTT
CASSYSIGAEAFF
>TRBJ2-1|.|TRBV19|once
TGTGCCAGTAACGGGGCCCACAATGAGCAGTTCTTC
CASNGAHNEQFF
>TRBJ1-6|.|TRBV7-9|few
TGTGCCAGCAGCTTATTGGCCACTAATTCACCCCTCCACTTT
CASSLLATNSPLHF
>TRBJ2-3|.|TRBV30|.
TGTGCCTGGAGTGCGGGATACGCTAGGGATACGCAGTATTTT
CAWSAGYARDTQYF
>TRBJ1-2|.|TRBV18|.
TGTGCCAGCGAGCCACTGGAAAACTATGGCTACACCTTC
CASEPLENYGYTF